This TCR beta chain was captured in a study of blood T cell repertoires in COVID-19. Study background: The United States, Italy and Spain provided the acute and convalescent COVID-19 samples.

Trimming left V 4 bases short and J 3 bases short, with 13 bases between. CDR3 length: 14 residues. Germline CDR1 is SGHAT and CDR2 is FQNNGV. Using immunoSEQ multiplex PCR, the repertoire was profiled, and TCRdb retains in-frame clones only, with some absent. In the table there are about 190,000 clones, roughly 88% of which are singletons. This study enrolled people aged roughly 18 to 90 from about two dozen US geographic areas. Recovered participants had two consecutive negative NP/OP PCR tests, healthcare professional clearance, or symptom resolution. The V gene is TRBV11-2, the J gene TRBJ2-7, with D perhaps TRBD1 (6 bases). The sequencing sample was made of PBMCs or T cells enriched from blood (not recorded which). This TCR came from a woman in her 30s who had recovered from COVID-19. CDR3 sequence: CASSSTGSGYEQYF. The CDR3 DNA sequence: TGTGCCAGCAGCTCAACAGGGTCCGGCTACGAGCAGTACTTC.